These T cell receptor beta chains were read from a single sample in a study of CD8 T cells in ankylosing spondylitis. From the 5' RACE reads, TCRdb called clonotypes with MiXCR, one entry per CDR3 protein. Counted here are about 270,000 distinct CDR3 sequences, 32% occurring once; the ten biggest clones make up roughly 4%. Sequenced material: blood, either unsorted or a sorted T cell fraction (not recorded which). Source of these receptors: a male donor with ankylosing spondylitis or in good health (not recorded which). CDR3s include the opening cysteine and the closing phenylalanine or tryptophan. The D gene is left open where the match is weak. A clone size is listed for some rows: how often the clone was seen (once, few, many), or a class if it is expanded.

size	D	V	J	CDR3	DNA
few	NA	TRBV5-1	TRBJ2-7	CASSLIGRPYEQYF	TGCGCCAGCAGCTTGATCGGCAGACCCTACGAGCAGTACTTC
few	NA	TRBV7-2	TRBJ2-3	CASSPLQDTQYF	TGTGCCAGCAGCCCGCTCCAAGATACGCAGTATTTT
few	TRBD2	TRBV4-2	TRBJ2-7	CASSQGTSGNYEQYF	TGTGCCAGCAGCCAGGGGACTAGCGGCAACTACGAGCAGTACTTC
NA	TRBD2	TRBV7-2	TRBJ2-1	CASSSQRGDQFF	TGTGCCAGCAGCTCCCAGCGGGGGGACCAGTTCTTC
NA	NA	TRBV6-1	TRBJ2-7	CASSEMGGISSYEQYF	TGTGCCAGCAGTGAAATGGGTGGGATCTCCTCCTACGAGCAGTACTTC
few	TRBD1	TRBV12-3/TRBV12-4	TRBJ2-7	CASRNTTGIGYEQYF	TGTGCCAGCAGAAACACGACAGGGATCGGTTACGAGCAGTACTTC
NA	NA	TRBV12-3/TRBV12-4	TRBJ2-3	CASSLGGRVTDTQYF	TGTGCCAGCAGTTTAGGCGGCAGGGTCACAGATACGCAGTATTTT
NA	NA	TRBV5-5	TRBJ2-1	CASSLRGPGYNEQFF	TGTGCCAGCAGCCTACGGGGACCCGGGTACAATGAGCAGTTCTTC
NA	NA	TRBV5-1	TRBJ1-2	CASSLGATEGYTF	TGCGCCAGCAGCTTGGGGGCTACAGAGGGCTACACCTTC
NA	NA	TRBV5-1	TRBJ2-3	CASSPQGRLDTQYF	TGCGCCAGCAGCCCCCAGGGGAGGCTAGATACGCAGTATTTT
NA	NA	TRBV29-1	TRBJ2-3	CSVESSVADTQYF	TGCAGCGTTGAGTCGTCCGTGGCAGATACGCAGTATTTT
few	NA	TRBV29-1	TRBJ2-1	CSVEGRRGEQFF	TGCAGCGTTGAAGGTAGAAGGGGTGAGCAGTTCTTC
NA	TRBD1	TRBV20-1	TRBJ2-7	CSATRQGSAYEQYF	TGCAGTGCTACCCGACAGGGTAGTGCCTACGAGCAGTACTTC
few	NA	TRBV10-2	TRBJ2-7	CASSETRVDEQYF	TGCGCCAGCAGTGAGACGAGGGTAGACGAGCAGTACTTC
few	NA	TRBV20-1	TRBJ1-5	CSARLGGLGQPQHF	TGCAGTGCTAGACTAGGGGGGCTGGGGCAGCCCCAGCATTTT
NA	NA	TRBV12-3/TRBV12-4	TRBJ2-1	CASRPTGPREQFF	TGTGCCAGCAGACCCACGGGCCCCCGGGAGCAGTTCTTC
few	NA	TRBV29-1	TRBJ2-2	CSVEWGGELFF	TGCAGCGTTGAATGGGGCGGGGAGCTGTTTTTT